The sequence of this T cell receptor (beta chain) was determined in a study of regulatory T cells in long-lasting Graves disease. The CDR3 is 16 residues long. Trimming pared 0 bases from V and 2 bases from J, leaving 13 bases between. In germline, CDR1 is SGHRS, CDR2 YFSETQ. Time point denoted: newly diagnosed GD, antithyroid drugs for less than 3 months. PBMCs were the source of the RNA used for TCR sequencing. The authors built TCR beta libraries using iRepertoire HTBI primers and Arm-PCR of CDR3 regions. TCRdb used MiXCR to reprocess the multiplex PCR reads, holding one entry per CDR3 protein. Of about half a million distinct CDR3 sequences in the sample, 12% were seen once. These same data were also listed under a study on T cells in Graves' hyperthyroidism and ophthalmopathy. As that report states: The HTBI primer set served for first-round RT-PCR of the TCR CDR3. Most thyroid clonotypes that were expanded above 0.001 also turned up in blood.

The chain carries TRBV5-1 and TRBJ2-3, with D perhaps TRBD1 (5 bases). This specimen was peripheral blood mononuclear cells (PBMCs), taken at new diagnosis, from a patient treated with antithyroid drugs. This receptor was identified in a woman in her thirties with Graves disease. The CDR3 sequence: CASSLVARASTDTQYF. CDR3 in DNA: TGCGCCAGCAGCTTGGTTGCCAGGGCGTCCACAGATACGCAGTATTTT.